This T cell receptor beta chain originates from a study of blood T cell repertoires in COVID-19. Study summary: Sites in the United States, Italy and Spain provided acute and convalescent COVID-19 samples. Sample material is recorded as cDNA or gDNA derived from T cells, B-cell-depleted T cells, or PBMCs.

Study processing details: By means of reference gene primer amplification, nucleated cell counts were estimated. Data came from immunoSEQ multiplex PCR; TCRdb stores just in-frame clones and leaves some out. That table is the source of V, J and clone size, and D and trimming were worked out from the DNA. Of some 200,000 clones in the sample, 75% to 95% were seen once. The germline CDR1 and CDR2 sequences are ENHRY and SYGVKD. The V gene end was trimmed by 7 bases and the J gene end by 6 bases; junction bases not matched to a gene: 8. This CDR3 has 15 residues. The source of this sequence is a man in his forties or fifties with acute or convalescent COVID-19. Material: peripheral blood. V gene TRBV10-3 combines with J gene TRBJ2-3; 12 nucleotides agree with TRBD1. CDR3 coding DNA: TGTGCCATCACCCCGGGACAGGGGGCGCGGGATACGCAGTATTTT. Translation: CAITPGQGARDTQYF.